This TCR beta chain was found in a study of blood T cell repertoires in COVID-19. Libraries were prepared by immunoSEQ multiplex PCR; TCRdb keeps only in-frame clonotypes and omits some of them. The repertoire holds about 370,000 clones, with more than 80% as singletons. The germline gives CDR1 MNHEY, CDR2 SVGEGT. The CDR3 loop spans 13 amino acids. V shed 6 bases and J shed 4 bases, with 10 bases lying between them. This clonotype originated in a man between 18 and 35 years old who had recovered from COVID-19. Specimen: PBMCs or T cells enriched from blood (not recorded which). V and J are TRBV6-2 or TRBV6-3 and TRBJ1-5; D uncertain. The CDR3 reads CASSDKRNQPQHF. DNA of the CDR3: TGTGCCAGCAGCGACAAACGGAATCAGCCCCAGCATTTT.